Below are 16 T cell receptor beta chains sequenced from a single sample in a study of blood T cell repertoires in COVID-19. Profiled with immunoSEQ multiplex PCR; TCRdb holds only in-frame clones, not every one. The table records about 59,000 clones, 65% to 80% of them present only once. Material: peripheral blood. These receptors were obtained from a man aged 55-75 years with acute or convalescent COVID-19.

V and J are TRBV4-3 and TRBJ1-4, with a weak D call TRBD1 (5 bases). The V and J ends lost 0 bases and 2 bases respectively, with 10 bases between them. The CDR3 consists of 16 residues. Germline-derived CDR1 and CDR2 are LGHNA and YSLEER. In DNA, the CDR3 is TGCGCCAGCAGCCAAGATAGGAGGGGCACTAATGAAAAACTGTTTTTT. Residues: CASSQDRRGTNEKLFF.

The chain carries TRBV4-3 and TRBJ1-5, with D possibly matching TRBD1 (5 bases). Germline CDR1 is LGHNA and CDR2 is YSLEER. This CDR3 region has 17 residues. Trimming stripped 0 bases from V and 4 bases from J, with 16 bases between. In DNA, the CDR3 is TGCGCCAGCAGCCAAGATATTGGGGCAGGACGTAATCAGCCCCAGCATTTT. Translating gives CASSQDIGAGRNQPQHF.

The chain couples TRBV11-1 to TRBJ2-7; no reliable D call. Germline-derived CDR1 and CDR2 are SGHAT and FQDESV (reference sequence). The CDR3 is 14 amino acids. Trimming cost V 0 bases and J 1 base, with 7 bases left between them. The CDR3 region has the DNA TGTGCCAGCAGCTTAGCGAGAGGATCCTACGAGCAGTACTTC. The encoded protein is CASSLARGSYEQYF.

This clone showed up just once. V is TRBV7-9 and J is TRBJ1-1; perhaps TRBD1 as D (5 bases). Germline CDR1 and CDR2: SEHNR and FQNEAQ (reference sequence). This CDR3 has 14 amino acids. V was cut by 5 bases and J by 6 bases, with 16 bases left in between. CDR3 in DNA: TGTGCCAGCAGCCAAGACCTAGGGACTTCTGAAGCTTTCTTT. This sequence encodes CASSQDLGTSEAFF.

V is TRBV4-1 and J is TRBJ1-4; TRBD1 is a possible D gene (5 bases). V was shortened by 3 bases and J by 5 bases, with 13 bases between the two germline ends. Germline CDR1 MGHRA, CDR2 YSYEKL. CDR3 length: 15 amino acids. CDR3 sequence: CASSQGPDINEKLFF. Written as DNA, the CDR3 is TGCGCCAGCAGCCAGGGTCCGGACATAAATGAAAAACTGTTTTTT.

The chain joins TRBV12-3 or TRBV12-4 to TRBJ1-4, with TRBD1 as a possible D gene (5 bases). V was cut by 2 bases and J by 6 bases, with 7 bases left in between. The CDR3 contains 13 residues. The CDR3 protein is CASSLQGDEKLFF. CDR3 DNA: TGTGCCAGCAGTTTACAGGGTGATGAAAAACTGTTTTTT.

The chain recombines TRBV30 with TRBJ1-1, with 9 bases that match TRBD1. V was pared by 4 bases and J by 2 bases, with 14 bases of the junction left unmatched. Germline values: CDR1 GTSNPN, CDR2 SVGIG (reference sequence). The CDR3 runs to 17 residues. CDR3 DNA: TGTGCCTGGAAACCACAGGGACAGGGTCTAAGAAACACTGAAGCTTTCTTT. It yields the protein CAWKPQGQGLRNTEAFF. Looking up the rest from reference TRBV30 and TRBJ1-1 gives the full variable domain: SQTIHQWPATLVQPVGSPLSLECTVEGTSNPNLYWYRQAAGRGLQLLFYSVGIGQISSEVPQNLSASRPQDRQFILSSKKLLLSDSGFYLCAWKPQGQGLRNTEAFFGQGTRLTVV.

The chain uses TRBV3-1 (or the pseudogene TRBV3-2) and TRBJ2-1; 7 bases fit TRBD2. Germline V gives CDR1 LGHDT, CDR2 YNNKEL (reference sequence). There are 17 residues in the CDR3. The V and J ends lost 4 bases and 5 bases, in that order; junction bases with no gene match: 14. CDR3 coding DNA: TGTGCCAGCAGCCGAAAACTAGGACTAGACGCCAACAATGAGCAGTTCTTC. Protein sequence: CASSRKLGLDANNEQFF.

This chain connects TRBV10-3 to TRBJ2-4; the match to TRBD2 covers 13 bases. Germline V lookup: CDR1 ENHRY, CDR2 SYGVKD. There are 16 residues in the CDR3. V lost 0 bases and J lost 7; bases outside the gene matches: 3. DNA for the CDR3: TGTGCCATCAGTGAGTCGGGACTAGCGGGAACGAACATTCAGTACTTC. Translation: CAISESGLAGTNIQYF.

This clone has more than one count but fewer than ten. The chain combines TRBV19 with TRBJ2-1; TRBD2 aligns across 7 bases. V lost 6 bases and J lost 11; bases outside the gene matches: 10. This CDR3 has 13 amino acids. CDR1 and CDR2 from the germline V gene are LNHDA and SQIVND (reference sequence). Written as DNA, the CDR3 is TGTGCCAGTAGGGACCGGGACTACGAAAAGCAGTTCTTC. Its translation is CASRDRDYEKQFF.

The chain links TRBV19 to TRBJ2-2, with D possibly being TRBD1 (5 bases). The V gene's germline CDR1 is LNHDA and CDR2 SQIVND (reference sequence). V was clipped by 6 bases and J by 8 bases, with 10 bases between them. The CDR3 is 12 amino acids. CDR3 coding DNA: TGTGCCAGTAGCTCCCAGGGTGGGGAGCTGTTTTTT. Translating gives CASSSQGGELFF.

The gene calls are TRBV3-1 (or the pseudogene TRBV3-2) and TRBJ2-2; tentative D call: TRBD2 (5 bases). CDR1 and CDR2 (germline): LGHDT, YNNKEL (reference sequence). The CDR3 loop spans 15 amino acids. V lost 0 bases and J 7 bases, leaving 12 bases between the germline ends. The CDR3 DNA is TGTGCCAGCAGCCAAGACCCGACGGCGGGCGGGGAGCTGTTTTTT. Protein product: CASSQDPTAGGELFF.

This chain connects TRBV12-3 or TRBV12-4 to TRBJ1-1; no reliable D call. This CDR3 spans 13 amino acids. Trimming took 2 bases from V and 0 from J, leaving 4 bases between them. The CDR3 DNA reads as TGTGCCAGCAGTTTAACGGTGAACACTGAAGCTTTCTTT. Translating it yields CASSLTVNTEAFF.

J is TRBJ1-5 and V is TRBV6-1; 7 nucleotides match TRBD1. CDR3 length equals 15 residues. With V trimmed by 3 bases and J by 4 bases, 6 bases remained unmatched. Germline loops: CDR1 MNHNS, CDR2 SASEGT. The CDR3, as DNA: TGTGCCAGCAGTGAGTCGGGACAGATGAATCAGCCCCAGCATTTT. The encoded protein is CASSESGQMNQPQHF.

The CDR3 DNA sequence: TGTGCCAGCAGTTTGCAGGGGCCGGTCGGTGGCTACACCTTC. Its protein product is CASSLQGPVGGYTF. This sequence joins TRBV28 and TRBJ1-2; possible D gene TRBD1, 6 bases. This CDR3 comprises 14 residues. Germline V gene sequence: CDR1 MDHEN, CDR2 SYDVKM. The V end lost 3 bases, the J end lost 7 bases, and 15 bases lay between the germline ends.

The chain couples TRBV19 to TRBJ2-7; 7 nucleotides line up with TRBD1. CDR3 length equals 14 residues. The germline V gene encodes CDR1 LNHDA and CDR2 SQIVND (reference sequence). J lost 2 bases, V lost 6 bases, and 7 bases had no gene match. The CDR3 here is CASSRNRGPYEQYF. CDR3 bases: TGTGCCAGTAGCCGTAACAGGGGACCCTACGAGCAGTACTTC.